These 12 T cell receptor beta chains came from one sample sequenced in a study of identical twins. TCRdb reanalysed the 5' RACE reads using MiXCR and keeps one entry per CDR3 protein. The sample holds about 100,000 distinct CDR3 sequences, less than 6.5% seen once. The sample consisted of memory T cells sorted from blood. The receptors come from a woman aged 45 to 65 in good health.

The chain is built from TRBV20-1 and TRBJ2-5, with 7 bases lining up with TRBD2. Per germline, CDR1 DFQATT and CDR2 SNEGSKA (reference sequence). V gave up 6 bases and J gave up 7 bases; unmatched junction bases: 14. The CDR3 runs 14 residues. CDR3 protein: CSARGGPIYGTQYF. CDR3 bases: TGCAGTGCCCGGGGAGGGCCGATTTACGGGACCCAGTACTTC.

This clonotype occurred many times. This rearrangement joins TRBV10-3 to TRBJ2-3, with D possibly being TRBD1 (6 bases). Germline V lookup: CDR1 ENHRY, CDR2 SYGVKD. The V and J ends lost 4 bases and 2 bases respectively, with 13 bases between them. The CDR3 spans 15 residues. The CDR3 DNA reads TGTGCCATCAGTGCTGGACAGACGAACACAGATACGCAGTATTTT. It yields the protein CAISAGQTNTDTQYF.

The rearrangement uses TRBV7-3 and TRBJ1-4; maybe TRBD1 (5 bases). The ends were cut back, 5 bases at V and 5 bases at J, with 15 bases in the middle. The CDR3 is 15 residues long. CDR1 and CDR2 (germline): SGHTA, FQGTGA. CDR3 coding DNA: TGTGCCAGCAGCCCGGGCGGGACCGAAAATGAAAAACTGTTTTTT. Translation gives CASSPGGTENEKLFF.

This clonotype was observed at least ten times. The rearrangement uses TRBV20-1 and TRBJ1-1, with D unclear. CDR3 length: 11 residues. The germline gives CDR1 DFQATT, CDR2 SNEGSKA (reference sequence). V gave up 5 bases and J gave up 1 base, with 5 bases separating them. The CDR3 DNA follows: TGCAGTGCTGAACCGAACACTGAAGCTTTCTTT. It translates to CSAEPNTEAFF.

This clonotype has a handful of counts. This chain links TRBV19 with TRBJ2-1; 10 bases align to TRBD1. Germline V lookup: CDR1 LNHDA, CDR2 SQIVND (reference sequence). This CDR3 has 16 amino acids. The V gene end was trimmed by 5 bases and the J gene end by 10 bases; junction bases not matched to a gene: 14. The CDR3 sequence: CASSVLTGGEVGEQFF. DNA for the CDR3: TGTGCCAGTAGTGTGTTGACAGGGGGCGAGGTTGGCGAGCAGTTCTTC.

This clonotype was recorded many times. This chain connects TRBV5-1 to TRBJ2-3; TRBD1 aligns across 7 bases. V shed 4 bases and J 4 bases; nucleotides not matched to a gene: 9. CDR1 is SGHRS and CDR2 is YFSETQ in the germline V gene. The CDR3 has 15 residues. CDR3 loop: CASSDPQGRADTQYF. The CDR3, as DNA: TGCGCCAGCAGCGATCCACAGGGGAGAGCAGATACGCAGTATTTT.

This clonotype was detected many times. The rearrangement uses TRBV7-9 and TRBJ2-5, with TRBD2 identical over 8 bases. The V and J ends lost 5 bases and 4 bases, in that order; junction bases with no gene match: 9. Germline V gene data show CDR1 as SEHNR and CDR2 as FQNEAQ (reference sequence). The CDR3 is made up of 15 amino acids. The CDR3 region is CASSQSGGVGETQYF. Written as DNA, the CDR3 is TGTGCCAGCAGCCAATCGGGGGGGGTTGGAGAGACCCAGTACTTC.

This clonotype was recorded many times. The chain combines TRBV7-3 with TRBJ2-1; weak D call: TRBD1 (6 bases). CDR3 length: 16 residues. Trimming pared 1 base from V and 0 bases from J, leaving 10 bases between. Germline loops: CDR1 SGHTA, CDR2 FQGTGA. CDR3 sequence: CASSLRGQLSYNEQFF. For the CDR3, the DNA is TGTGCCAGCAGCTTAAGAGGACAGCTCTCCTACAATGAGCAGTTCTTC.

This clonotype was observed many times. The chain uses TRBV20-1 and TRBJ2-1; 10 bases are shared with TRBD2. From germline, CDR1 is DFQATT and CDR2 SNEGSKA (reference sequence). This CDR3 is 14 amino acids long. Trimming removed 1 base from V and 7 bases from J; junction bases left unmatched: 4. The CDR3 spells CSARGLAGVNEQFF. The CDR3 DNA sequence: TGCAGTGCTAGAGGCCTAGCGGGAGTGAATGAGCAGTTCTTC.

In its sample, this clonotype was seen many times. The V and J genes are TRBV7-2 and TRBJ2-5; a weak D match, TRBD2 (6 bases). V lost 1 base, J lost 2 bases, and 11 bases lay in between. Germline V gene data show CDR1 as SGHTA and CDR2 as FQGNSA. The CDR3 runs to 15 residues. Here the CDR3 DNA reads TGTGCCAGCAGCTTAGGGGGTCGGGGGCAAGAGACCCAGTACTTC. This sequence encodes CASSLGGRGQETQYF.

This clonotype showed up many times. V gene TRBV19 combines with J gene TRBJ2-1; possible D gene TRBD1, 5 bases. CDR3 length: 12 residues. Germline CDR1 is LNHDA and CDR2 is SQIVND (reference sequence). The V and J ends lost 5 bases and 15 bases respectively, with 17 bases between them. The CDR3: CASSRRDRNRFF. DNA of the CDR3: TGTGCCAGTAGTCGCAGGGATCGTAATCGGTTCTTC. The variable domain in full, with the rest retrieved from reference TRBV19 and TRBJ2-1, is DGGITQSPKYLFRKEGQNVTLSCEQNLNHDAMYWYRQDPGQGLRLIYYSQIVNDFQKGDIAEGYSVSREKKESFPLTVTSAQKNPTAFYLCASSRRDRNRFFGPGTRLTVL.

This clonotype was seen only a few times. The V gene is TRBV4-1, the J gene TRBJ2-3; D is possibly TRBD2 (7 bases). Trimming stripped 4 bases from V and 6 bases from J, with 26 bases between. The CDR3 has 18 residues. CDR1 is MGHRA, CDR2 YSYEKL, per germline. CDR3 DNA sequence: TGCGCCAGCAGCCTTGGGATCAAGGGGGGCGGGAGAGGTGATACGCAGTATTTT. Protein sequence: CASSLGIKGGGRGDTQYF.